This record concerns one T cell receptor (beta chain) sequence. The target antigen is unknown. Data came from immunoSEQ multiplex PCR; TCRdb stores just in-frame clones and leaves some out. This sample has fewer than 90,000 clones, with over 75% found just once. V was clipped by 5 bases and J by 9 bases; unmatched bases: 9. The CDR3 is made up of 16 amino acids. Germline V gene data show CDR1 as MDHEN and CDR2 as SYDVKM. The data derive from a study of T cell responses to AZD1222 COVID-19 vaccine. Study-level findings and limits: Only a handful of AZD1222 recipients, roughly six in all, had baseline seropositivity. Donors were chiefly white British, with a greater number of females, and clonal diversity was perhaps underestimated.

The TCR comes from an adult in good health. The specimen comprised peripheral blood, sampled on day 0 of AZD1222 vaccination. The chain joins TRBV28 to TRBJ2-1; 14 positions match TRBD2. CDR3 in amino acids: CASSAPGLAGVLEQFF. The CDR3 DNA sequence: TGTGCCAGCAGTGCTCCGGGACTAGCGGGAGTACTTGAGCAGTTCTTC. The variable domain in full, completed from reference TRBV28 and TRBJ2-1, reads DVKVTQSSRYLVKRTGEKVFLECVQDMDHENMFWYRQDPGLGLRLIYFSYDVKMKEKGDIPEGYSVSREKKERFSLILESASTNQTSMYLCASSAPGLAGVLEQFFGPGTRLTVL.